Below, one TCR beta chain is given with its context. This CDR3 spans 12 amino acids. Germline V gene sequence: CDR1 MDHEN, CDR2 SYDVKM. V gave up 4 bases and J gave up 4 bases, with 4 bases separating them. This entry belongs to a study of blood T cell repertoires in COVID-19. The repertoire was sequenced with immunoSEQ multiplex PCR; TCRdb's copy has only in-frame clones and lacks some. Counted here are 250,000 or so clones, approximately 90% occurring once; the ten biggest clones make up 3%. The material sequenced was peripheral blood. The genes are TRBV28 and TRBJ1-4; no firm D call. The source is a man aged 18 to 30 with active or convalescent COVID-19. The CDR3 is CASSSGNEKLFF. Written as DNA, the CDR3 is TGTGCCAGCAGTTCGGGTAATGAAAAACTGTTTTTT.